Described below is a single TCR beta chain sequence and its context. This sample was included in a study of T cell changes during pregnancy in multiple sclerosis. Measured with immunoSEQ multiplex PCR; TCRdb has only the in-frame clones, and not every one. The sample contains about 30,000 clones, less than 95% of which appear only once. The CDR3 is 12 amino acids. From germline, CDR1 is SGDLS and CDR2 YYNGEE. V shed 0 bases and J shed 3 bases, with 3 bases lying between them. The material was CD8+ T cells from peripheral blood mononuclear cells, obtained in the second trimester of pregnancy. The chain recombines TRBV9 with TRBJ1-2; no clear D. The clonotype originates from a female donor with multiple sclerosis, enrolled in a pregnancy study. The CDR3 is CASSVGDYGYTF. The DNA for the CDR3 is TGTGCCAGCAGCGTAGGAGACTATGGCTACACCTTC.